The clone carrying this T cell receptor beta chain was recorded a few times. The antigen is undetermined. The use of a sample-barcoded 5' primer and a J-beta primer mix characterized a second PCR of about 7 to 12 cycles. MiXCR, applied by TCRdb to the 5' RACE reads, yields one record per CDR3 protein. The sample has around 1,900,000 distinct CDR3 sequences, roughly two fifths seen once. This record belongs to a study of blood T cells in healthy people across ages. Broader study findings: When set beside aged donors, long-lived donors presented more naive CD4+ cells and higher diversity.

CDR3 size: 12 residues. V was trimmed by 8 bases and J by 6 bases, leaving 11 bases between them. Germline V gene data show CDR1 as MNHEY and CDR2 as SVGAGI. Sequenced: blood. V and J are TRBV6-5 and TRBJ1-5, with D unresolved. This clonotype originated in a human donor in good health. The CDR3 DNA sequence: TGTGCCAGCTCTAAGATTGTTCAGCCCCAGCATTTT. Translated: CASSKIVQPQHF.